This entry is about one TCR beta chain. The method was immunoSEQ multiplex PCR; TCRdb's version includes in-frame clones alone and lacks a portion of them. The sample lists 65,000 to 75,000 clones, roughly 86% occurring once. The entry originates in a study of technical replicates of blood from several donors. CDR3 size: 16 residues. Germline V gene lookup returns CDR1 SGHVS and CDR2 FQNEAQ. Trimming removed 1 base at V and 0 bases at J, with 10 bases between. The TCR was taken from a human donor in good health. Some clones in this sample may be carry-over from other donors' samples. The chain is built from TRBV7-8 and TRBJ1-3, with D possibly being TRBD1 (5 bases). Sequenced sample: PBMCs. In nucleotides, the CDR3 is TGTGCCAGCAGCTTAGGCCCAGGGCGCTCTGGAAACACCATATATTTT. Its translation: CASSLGPGRSGNTIYF. Full variable domain (remainder filled in from reference TRBV7-8 and TRBJ1-3): GAGVSQSPRYKVAKRGQDVALRCDPISGHVSLFWYQQALGQGPEFLTYFQNEAQLDKSGLPSDRFFAERPEGSVSTLKIQRTQQEDSAVYLCASSLGPGRSGNTIYFGEGSWLTVV.